These 30 T cell receptor beta chains share one sample of origin, sequenced in a study of human T cells and chemical hapten exposure (dated by TCRdb to the early 2020s). The protocol used for the library was RACE. Sequencer: NextSeq 500. The raw public data were reprocessed by TCRdb itself: fastp quality trimming at Q25, MiXCR clonotype calling, in-frame beta chains only. Entries are consolidated by CDR3 protein sequence, retaining the most common genes and DNA. Here the sample has about 71,000 distinct CDR3 sequences; more than 8% occur a single time. The leading ten clones occupy about 3.1% of the sample. Read against the paper, the sample's time point label means: patch test 1, 2 weeks after DPC sensitization. This specimen's treatment or condition label, interpreted: therapeutic diphenylcyclopropenone sensitization with weekly scalp DPC. The material sequenced was whole blood, taken in connection with sensitization to the hapten diphenylcyclopropenone (DPC). These TCRs come from a woman aged 35 to 49 with alopecia areata. Some clones in this sample may be carry-over from other donors' samples.

This clonotype was recorded at least ten times. V and J are TRBV10-3 and TRBJ2-7; TRBD2 aligns across 7 bases. Unmatched junction bases numbered 21, after V lost 10 bases and J lost 0 bases. The CDR3 consists of 18 residues. Germline lookup yields CDR1 ENHRY and CDR2 SYGVKD. The CDR3 nucleotides read TGTGCCACCCGACCCACCCAAAGCGGGACCAGGACCTCCTACGAGCAGTACTTC. The encoded protein is CATRPTQSGTRTSYEQYF.

In this sample, this clonotype turned up a few times. The V and J genes are TRBV7-6 and TRBJ2-5; D gene unclear. The CDR3 totals 14 residues. Trimming took off 3 bases at V and 4 bases at J, with 12 bases between the two ends. CDR1 is SGHVS, CDR2 FNYEAQ, per germline. The CDR3 loop is CASSFSSVAETQYF. CDR3 coding DNA: TGTGCCAGCAGCTTTAGTAGTGTGGCAGAGACCCAGTACTTC.

This clonotype was picked up a small number of times. The chain uses TRBV10-3 and TRBJ2-5; TRBD2 aligns across 9 bases. V was pared by 6 bases and J by 5 bases, with 7 bases of the junction left unmatched. Germline values: CDR1 ENHRY, CDR2 SYGVKD. The length of the CDR3 is 14 residues. CDR3 nucleotides: TGTGCCATCAGCCTTAGCGGGGGATGGGAGACCCAGTACTTC. Translation: CAISLSGGWETQYF.

This clonotype showed up many times. V and J are TRBV5-6 and TRBJ1-2; no clear D. V gave up 4 bases and J gave up 7 bases, with 17 bases separating them. This CDR3 region has 14 residues. Germline CDR1 SGHDT, CDR2 YYEEEE. The CDR3 is CASSPPVLKGGYTF. The DNA of the CDR3 is TGTGCCAGCAGCCCGCCGGTGCTGAAGGGTGGCTACACCTTC.

Of note for this clonotype: A much larger clone differs by one base, so this may be a read error. The chain combines TRBV7-9 with TRBJ2-5, with 7 nucleotides matching TRBD1. Germline CDR1 SEHNR, CDR2 FQNEAQ (reference sequence). The CDR3 has 16 residues. The DNA of the CDR3 is TGTGCCAGCAGCTCTTATAGGGGGACAGAGCAAGAGACCCAGCACTTC. Translated: CASSSYRGTEQETQHF. Drawing the rest from reference TRBV7-9 and TRBJ2-5, the complete variable domain is DTGVSQNPRHKITKRGQNVTFRCDPISEHNRLYWYRQTLGQGPEFLTYFQNEAQLEKSRLLSDRFSAERPKGSFSTLEIQRTEQGDSAMYLCASSSYRGTEQETQHFGPGTRLLVL.

The chain links TRBV11-2 to TRBJ2-6; D uncertain. This CDR3 spans 17 amino acids. The germline V gene has CDR1 SGHAT and CDR2 FQNNGV. The V and J ends lost 4 bases and 2 bases respectively, with 15 bases between them. The CDR3 coding sequence is TGTGCCAGCAGCTCCTCACTGTCTTATGCTGGGGCCAACGTCCTGACTTTC. Translated, it gives CASSSSLSYAGANVLTF.

This clonotype was seen a single time. The rearrangement joins TRBV6-2 or TRBV6-3 to TRBJ2-4; D is unclear. CDR1 and CDR2 (germline): MNHEY, SVGEGT. V was shortened by 0 bases and J by 3 bases, with 15 bases between the two germline ends. CDR3 length equals 17 residues. Here the CDR3 DNA reads TGTGCCAGCAGTTACTCCCCGTACTCGGGTGGCAAAAACATTCAGTACTTC. It is translated as CASSYSPYSGGKNIQYF.

This clonotype was counted many times. The gene calls are TRBV7-2 and TRBJ1-1; D call uncertain. CDR3 size: 13 residues. V dropped 5 bases and J dropped 0 bases, with 7 bases sitting between them. Looked up from germline, CDR1 is SGHTA and CDR2 is FQGNSA. The CDR3 coding sequence is TGTGCCAGCAGCGCACAGTTGAACACTGAAGCTTTCTTT. The encoded protein is CASSAQLNTEAFF.

This clonotype was counted between two and nine times. The rearrangement uses TRBV4-3 and TRBJ2-1; a weak D match, TRBD1 (6 bases). CDR3 length: 17 amino acids. Between the trimmed V and J ends, which lost 0 bases and 0 bases, there was a span of 12 bases. In germline, CDR1 is LGHNA, CDR2 YSLEER. CDR3 sequence (DNA): TGCGCCAGCAGCCAAGAATTGGACAGCTACTCCTACAATGAGCAGTTCTTC. This encodes CASSQELDSYSYNEQFF.

This clonotype occurred a few times. The chain has TRBV7-6 and TRBJ1-1, with D hard to call. Germline V gene data show CDR1 as SGHVS and CDR2 as FNYEAQ. Deletions cut 2 bases from V and 3 bases from J, with 10 bases between. This CDR3 contains 14 residues. The CDR3 bases are TGTGCCAGCAGCTTATGGGAGGCTGACACTGAAGCTTTCTTT. This codes for CASSLWEADTEAFF.

This clonotype was found many times. The V call is TRBV6-2 or TRBV6-3, the J call TRBJ2-5, with D unclear. Per germline, CDR1 MNHEY and CDR2 SVGEGT. The CDR3 contains 14 residues. The V end lost 6 bases, the J end lost 0 bases, and 11 bases lay between the germline ends. The CDR3 DNA reads TGTGCCAGCAGCTCCTTTCCGTACCAAGAGACCCAGTACTTC. Encoded protein: CASSSFPYQETQYF.

Many counts were recorded for this clonotype. The J gene is TRBJ2-7, the V gene TRBV5-6; 7 nucleotides align to TRBD1. This CDR3 region has 14 residues. J lost 3 bases, V lost 6 bases, and 9 bases had no gene match. CDR1 is SGHDT, CDR2 YYEEEE, per germline. The CDR3, as DNA: TGTGCCAGCACCAAGACAGGGCTCGTCTACGAGCAGTACTTC. Translating gives CASTKTGLVYEQYF.

This clonotype was seen ten or more times. The chain combines TRBV18 with TRBJ2-1; no clear D. V gave up 3 bases and J gave up 8 bases, with 5 bases separating them. The germline CDR1 and CDR2 sequences are KGHSH and LQKENI. The CDR3 covers 11 residues. This CDR3 reads CASSPDYEQFF. The CDR3, as DNA: TGTGCCAGCTCACCTGACTATGAGCAGTTCTTC.

This clonotype showed up many times. V usage is TRBV2 and J usage is TRBJ1-1, with D maybe TRBD1 (5 bases). The germline V gene encodes CDR1 SNHLY and CDR2 FYNNEI. The V end lost 6 bases, the J end lost 0 bases, and 8 bases lay between the germline ends. The CDR3 spans 13 residues. Written as DNA, the CDR3 is TGTGCCAGCAGACAGGCGATGAACACTGAAGCTTTCTTT. Translation: CASRQAMNTEAFF.

This clonotype was recorded at least ten times. The gene calls are TRBV6-2 or TRBV6-3 and TRBJ1-5; tentatively, D is TRBD1 (5 bases). The V gene's germline CDR1 is MNHEY and CDR2 SVGEGT. This CDR3 has 18 amino acids. V dropped 2 bases and J dropped 8 bases, with 25 bases sitting between them. Written as DNA, the CDR3 is TGTGCCAGCAGTTACCCGACATTCTGGGGCGCGGAGTGTGAGCCCCAGCATTTT. This codes for CASSYPTFWGAECEPQHF.

This clonotype was found many times. The chain is built from TRBV6-5 and TRBJ1-2; 7 nucleotides line up with TRBD1. The germline V gene has CDR1 MNHEY and CDR2 SVGAGI. The CDR3 covers 16 residues. V was pared by 2 bases and J by 3 bases, with 9 bases of the junction left unmatched. DNA of the CDR3: TGTGCCAGCAGTTACCTACAGGGGCCCTATTACTATGGCTACACCTTC. Its protein product is CASSYLQGPYYYGYTF.

The chain employs TRBV6-5 and TRBJ1-2; TRBD1 matches 7 bases. The V and J ends lost 4 bases and 2 bases, in that order; junction bases with no gene match: 10. The germline V gene encodes CDR1 MNHEY and CDR2 SVGAGI. CDR3 length equals 16 residues. CDR3 region: CASSFYGEGANYGYTF. CDR3 nucleotides: TGTGCCAGCAGTTTCTACGGTGAGGGGGCAAACTATGGCTACACCTTC.

The CDR3 here is CASSFYGGTGNNEQYF. CDR3 nucleotide sequence: TGTGCCAGCAGTTTTTACGGTGGGACAGGGAATAACGAGCAGTACTTC. The chain joins TRBV12-3 or TRBV12-4 to TRBJ2-7, with 9 bases aligning to TRBD1. V was pared by 3 bases and J by 5 bases, with 11 bases of the junction left unmatched. The CDR3 totals 16 residues.

This clonotype was recorded many times. V gene TRBV9 combines with J gene TRBJ2-5; 11 bases line up with TRBD1. Germline CDR1 and CDR2: SGDLS and YYNGEE. The V and J ends lost 4 bases and 4 bases, in that order; junction bases with no gene match: 3. The CDR3 length is 14 residues. The CDR3 DNA is TGTGCCAGCAGCCCCGGACAGGGGGCAGAGACCCAGTACTTC. Amino acid sequence: CASSPGQGAETQYF.

The table lists this clonotype with many counts. V gene TRBV25-1 combines with J gene TRBJ1-1; weak D call: TRBD1 (6 bases). This CDR3 is 14 amino acids long. Germline V CDR1 and CDR2: MGHDK, SYGVNS. Trimming shortened V by 7 bases and J by 5 bases, and 17 bases separated the two germline ends. CDR3 protein: CASNPRGGGTEAFF. The CDR3 DNA reads as TGTGCCAGCAACCCAAGGGGAGGGGGGACTGAAGCTTTCTTT.

This chain connects TRBV4-3 to TRBJ2-7; D unclear. This CDR3 comprises 15 residues. Germline loops: CDR1 LGHNA, CDR2 YSLEER. V was cut by 0 bases and J by 2 bases, with 11 bases left in between. CDR3 loop: CASSQDRIAPYEQYF. The CDR3 DNA sequence: TGCGCCAGCAGCCAAGATCGGATAGCTCCCTACGAGCAGTACTTC.

At least ten counts were recorded for this clonotype. The rearrangement uses TRBV24-1 and TRBJ2-2; D is possibly TRBD1 (5 bases). The CDR3 extends over 15 amino acids. The ends were cut back, 0 bases at V and 7 bases at J, with 11 bases in the middle. Germline V CDR1 and CDR2: KGHDR, SFDVKD. The CDR3 nucleotides are TGTGCCACCAGTGATTTGCAGGGCAGCATCGGGGAGCTGTTTTTT. It specifies CATSDLQGSIGELFF.

This clonotype was seen ten or more times. The rearrangement links TRBV11-2 to TRBJ2-1; possibly TRBD1 or TRBD2 for D (6 bases each). The V gene lost 5 bases and the J gene lost 7 bases, with 18 bases spanning the gap. Germline CDR1 is SGHAT and CDR2 is FQNNGV. CDR3 length: 15 residues. The CDR3 is CASSLPQGRGNEQFF. In DNA, the CDR3 is TGTGCCAGCAGCCTCCCCCAGGGGCGGGGTAATGAGCAGTTCTTC.

In this sample, this clonotype turned up many times. The CDR3 spells CASSPLFHEGGYTF. The CDR3 DNA reads as TGTGCCAGCTCGCCCCTATTTCACGAAGGTGGCTACACCTTC. The genes are TRBV18 and TRBJ1-2; D is uncertain. The CDR3 sequence is 14 residues long. Germline V lookup: CDR1 KGHSH, CDR2 LQKENI. Trimming stripped 6 bases from V and 7 bases from J, with 18 bases between.

Ten or more counts support this clonotype. The genes are TRBV12-3 or TRBV12-4 and TRBJ2-3; 7 nucleotides match TRBD2. The CDR3 totals 16 residues. V lost 2 bases to trimming and J lost 3 bases; unmatched junction nucleotides: 8. In DNA, the CDR3 is TGTGCCAGCAGTTTAACTAGCGCCCCTAGGACAGATACGCAGTATTTT. Translated, it gives CASSLTSAPRTDTQYF.

This clonotype appeared many times. The rearrangement links TRBV25-1 to TRBJ1-1; D is uncertain. V dropped 7 bases and J dropped 7 bases, with 19 bases sitting between them. CDR1 MGHDK and CDR2 SYGVNS come from the germline V gene. There are 14 residues in the CDR3. The CDR3 DNA reads TGTGCCAGCACGTACGGCGGTCGCGGCATTGAAGCTTTCTTT. It translates to CASTYGGRGIEAFF.

This clonotype was found a few times. This rearrangement joins TRBV7-9 to TRBJ2-1, with 7 bases matching TRBD1. This CDR3 is 14 amino acids long. With V trimmed by 8 bases and J by 7 bases, 11 bases remained unmatched. The V gene's germline CDR1 is SEHNR and CDR2 FQNEAQ (reference sequence). The CDR3: CASCPGQWGNEQFF. For the CDR3, the DNA is TGTGCCAGCTGTCCGGGACAGTGGGGGAATGAGCAGTTCTTC.

This clonotype has ten or more counts. This sequence joins TRBV3-1 and TRBJ1-1; no clear D. Germline V gives CDR1 LGHDT, CDR2 YNNKEL (reference sequence). This CDR3 has 14 amino acids. Trimming removed 0 bases at V and 1 base at J, with 6 bases between. The CDR3 loop is CASSQDRGNTEAFF. In nucleotides, the CDR3 is TGTGCCAGCAGCCAAGATCGAGGGAACACTGAAGCTTTCTTT.

This clonotype has at least ten counts. The chain combines TRBV13 with TRBJ1-3, with D hard to call. CDR3 size: 14 residues. V dropped 3 bases and J dropped 0 bases, with 6 bases sitting between them. In germline, CDR1 is PRHDT, CDR2 FYEKMQ (reference sequence). In DNA form, the CDR3 reads TGTGCCAGCAGCTTCTCCAGCTCTGGAAACACCATATATTTT. Protein product: CASSFSSSGNTIYF.

This clonotype was detected many times. The genes are TRBV6-1 and TRBJ1-5; TRBD1 agrees at 7 bases. V lost 6 bases and J lost 0; bases outside the gene matches: 8. The CDR3 has 16 residues. Germline V CDR1 and CDR2: MNHNS, SASEGT. CDR3 DNA: TGTGCCAGCAGCCCAGCGACAGGGAATAGCAATCAGCCCCAGCATTTT. Protein product: CASSPATGNSNQPQHF.